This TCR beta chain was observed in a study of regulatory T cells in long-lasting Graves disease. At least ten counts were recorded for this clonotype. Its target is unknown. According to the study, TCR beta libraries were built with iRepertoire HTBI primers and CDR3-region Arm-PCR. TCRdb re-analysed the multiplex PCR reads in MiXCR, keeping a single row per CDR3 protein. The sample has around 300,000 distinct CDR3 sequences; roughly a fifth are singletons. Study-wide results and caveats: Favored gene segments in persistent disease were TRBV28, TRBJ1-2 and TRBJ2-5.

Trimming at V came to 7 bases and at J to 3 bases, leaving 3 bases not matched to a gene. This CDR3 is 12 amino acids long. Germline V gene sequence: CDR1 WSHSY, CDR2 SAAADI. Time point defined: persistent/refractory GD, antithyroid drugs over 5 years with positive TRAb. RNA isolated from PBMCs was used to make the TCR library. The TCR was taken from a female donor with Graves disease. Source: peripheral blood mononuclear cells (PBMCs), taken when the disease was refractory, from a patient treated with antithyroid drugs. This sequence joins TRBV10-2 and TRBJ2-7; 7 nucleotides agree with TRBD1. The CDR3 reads CASTTGNYEQYF. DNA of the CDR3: TGCGCCAGCACGACAGGGAACTACGAGCAGTACTTC.